The rows below give T cell receptor beta chains drawn from one sample of a study of early T cells in non-severe SARS-CoV-2 infection. Each CDR3 protein is one row after TCRdb ran MiXCR on the 5' RACE reads. Of about 80,000 distinct CDR3 sequences listed, 5% to 6.5% are singletons. Sequencing was done on a sample of whole blood. The receptor source for this set is an adult who was a healthcare worker with PCR-confirmed SARS-CoV-2 infection or an uninfected control (not recorded which). Both conserved end residues are part of each CDR3. A D gene is named only where the DNA matches it firmly. Size values are once, few and many counts, or a class for expanded clones, and some rows have none.

clone size: many
J gene: TRBJ2-5
V gene: TRBV3-1
D gene: -
CDR3 DNA: TGTGCCAGCAGCCAAGATTTGAGGGGACGAGAGACCCAGTACTTC
CDR3 protein: CASSQDLRGRETQYF

clone size: -
J gene: TRBJ1-1
V gene: TRBV5-6
D gene: TRBD1
CDR3 DNA: TGTGCCAGCAGCTCGCGAGGGGGCGCGGGATTTGAAGCTTTCTTT
CDR3 protein: CASSSRGGAGFEAFF

clone size: many
J gene: TRBJ2-3
V gene: TRBV20-1
D gene: TRBD2
CDR3 DNA: TGCAGTGCTAGAGATTACGGACATCCCCAGCGGGAGTCCGGCTCAGATACGCAGTATTTT
CDR3 protein: CSARDYGHPQRESGSDTQYF

clone size: -
J gene: TRBJ2-1
V gene: TRBV7-2
D gene: -
CDR3 DNA: TGTGCCAGCAGCCCATCCATGGGGGAGCAGTTCTTC
CDR3 protein: CASSPSMGEQFF

clone size: -
J gene: TRBJ1-1
V gene: TRBV12-3/TRBV12-4
D gene: -
CDR3 DNA: TGTGCCAGCAGTTTCCGGTCCGCGAACACTGAAGCTTTCTTT
CDR3 protein: CASSFRSANTEAFF

clone size: few
J gene: TRBJ1-5
V gene: TRBV28
D gene: -
CDR3 DNA: TGTGCCAGCAGGACCGACAGGAACAATCAGCCCCAGCATTTT
CDR3 protein: CASRTDRNNQPQHF

clone size: many
J gene: TRBJ2-7
V gene: TRBV4-3
D gene: -
CDR3 DNA: TGCGCCAGCAGCCAAGATTATCCAGGGGAAACCTACGAGCAGTACTTC
CDR3 protein: CASSQDYPGETYEQYF

clone size: many
J gene: TRBJ2-7
V gene: TRBV5-1
D gene: TRBD2
CDR3 DNA: TGCGCCAGCAGCTTAGCGGGAGGCTCTTCCGAGCAGTACTTC
CDR3 protein: CASSLAGGSSEQYF

clone size: few
J gene: TRBJ2-7
V gene: TRBV20-1
D gene: TRBD1
CDR3 DNA: TGCAGTGCTAGAGATGACAGGGAAAGCTACGAGCAGTACTTC
CDR3 protein: CSARDDRESYEQYF

clone size: many
J gene: TRBJ1-1
V gene: TRBV4-1
D gene: TRBD1
CDR3 DNA: TGCGCCAGCAGCCAAGGACAGGGGCCGCCGGTTTTCTTT
CDR3 protein: CASSQGQGPPVFF

clone size: -
J gene: TRBJ2-7
V gene: TRBV20-1
D gene: TRBD1
CDR3 DNA: TGCAGTGCTCCGGACAGGCGGACCTACGAGCAGTACTTC
CDR3 protein: CSAPDRRTYEQYF

clone size: many
J gene: TRBJ1-4
V gene: TRBV27
D gene: -
CDR3 DNA: TGTGCCAGCAGTTTAGCGTGGGGGTTCGGTGAAAAACTGTTTTTT
CDR3 protein: CASSLAWGFGEKLFF

clone size: many
J gene: TRBJ2-7
V gene: TRBV5-6
D gene: TRBD2
CDR3 DNA: TGTGCCAGCAGCTCGCAGTCTAGCGGAATCTACGAGCAGTACTTC
CDR3 protein: CASSSQSSGIYEQYF

clone size: many
J gene: TRBJ1-4
V gene: TRBV18
D gene: TRBD1
CDR3 DNA: TGTGCCAGCTCACCGGACAGGGTCGCTGAAAAACTGTTTTTT
CDR3 protein: CASSPDRVAEKLFF

clone size: -
J gene: TRBJ2-7
V gene: TRBV20-1
D gene: TRBD2
CDR3 DNA: TGCAGTGCCGGAGGGACTAGCGGGAGTATCTACGAGCAGTACTTC
CDR3 protein: CSAGGTSGSIYEQYF

clone size: many
J gene: TRBJ2-1
V gene: TRBV4-3
D gene: -
CDR3 DNA: TGCGCCAGCAGCCAAGGATGGGTAATGAGCAGTTTCTTC
CDR3 protein: CASSQGWVMSSFF

clone size: few
J gene: TRBJ1-1
V gene: TRBV5-1
D gene: -
CDR3 DNA: TGCGCCAGCAGCTCGGCGAGGGGTGGCACTGAAGCTTTCTTT
CDR3 protein: CASSSARGGTEAFF

clone size: few
J gene: TRBJ1-4
V gene: TRBV6-5
D gene: -
CDR3 DNA: TGTGCCAGCAGTTACAGGGTAGGCGAAAAACTGTTTTTT
CDR3 protein: CASSYRVGEKLFF

clone size: many
J gene: TRBJ2-1
V gene: TRBV24-1
D gene: -
CDR3 DNA: TGTGCCACCAGTGATCTGGTTGAGCAGTTCTTC
CDR3 protein: CATSDLVEQFF

clone size: many
J gene: TRBJ1-1
V gene: TRBV7-9
D gene: TRBD1
CDR3 DNA: TGTGCCAGCACCTCAACAGGGGTAGCTTTCTTT
CDR3 protein: CASTSTGVAFF

clone size: -
J gene: TRBJ2-3
V gene: TRBV11-2
D gene: -
CDR3 DNA: TGTGCCAGCAGCTTAGGAGGGCTACCCACAGATACGCAGTATTTT
CDR3 protein: CASSLGGLPTDTQYF

clone size: -
J gene: TRBJ1-4
V gene: TRBV7-9
D gene: -
CDR3 DNA: TGTGCCAGCAGCCAGCAGGGAGGCCAAAATGAAAAACTGTTTTTT
CDR3 protein: CASSQQGGQNEKLFF

clone size: -
J gene: TRBJ1-5
V gene: TRBV12-3/TRBV12-4
D gene: TRBD1
CDR3 DNA: TGTGCCAGCAGTCCTCAGACAGGGAGAGTGCCCCAGCATTTT
CDR3 protein: CASSPQTGRVPQHF